The source of this T cell receptor beta chain is a study of shared T cell receptors in the human thymus. Sequencing used immunoSEQ multiplex PCR; TCRdb keeps in-frame clones, though not all of them. The repertoire holds 500,000 to 850,000 clones, with approximately 89% as singletons. Germline lookup yields CDR1 MRHNA and CDR2 SNTAGT. The trim removed 8 bases at V and 7 bases at J, leaving 23 bases unmatched. This CDR3 has 19 residues. The same specimen was also included in a second study, on human thymus T cells.

V and J are TRBV6-4 and TRBJ1-6, with 7 positions matching TRBD1. This TCR derives from a boy under three years old with a congenital heart defect. Material: thymocytes. This CDR3 is CASESLDRRTNRHNSPLHF. The DNA for the CDR3 is TGTGCCAGCGAGTCTTTGGACAGGCGAACAAACAGACACAATTCACCCCTCCACTTT.